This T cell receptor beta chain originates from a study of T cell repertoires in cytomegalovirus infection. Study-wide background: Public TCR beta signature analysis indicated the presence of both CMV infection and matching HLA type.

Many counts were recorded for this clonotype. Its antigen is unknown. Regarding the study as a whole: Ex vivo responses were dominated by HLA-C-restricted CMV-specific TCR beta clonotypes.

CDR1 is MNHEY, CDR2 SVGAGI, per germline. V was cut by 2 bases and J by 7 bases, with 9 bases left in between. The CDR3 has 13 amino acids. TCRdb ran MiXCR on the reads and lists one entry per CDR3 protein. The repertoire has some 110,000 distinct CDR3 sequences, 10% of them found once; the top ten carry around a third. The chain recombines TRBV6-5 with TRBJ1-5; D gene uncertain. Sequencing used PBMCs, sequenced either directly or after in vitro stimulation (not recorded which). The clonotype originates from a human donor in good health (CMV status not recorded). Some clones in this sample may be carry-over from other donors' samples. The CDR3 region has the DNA TGTGCCAGCAGTTACAGGGTAAGGCAGCCCCAGCATTTT. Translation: CASSYRVRQPQHF.